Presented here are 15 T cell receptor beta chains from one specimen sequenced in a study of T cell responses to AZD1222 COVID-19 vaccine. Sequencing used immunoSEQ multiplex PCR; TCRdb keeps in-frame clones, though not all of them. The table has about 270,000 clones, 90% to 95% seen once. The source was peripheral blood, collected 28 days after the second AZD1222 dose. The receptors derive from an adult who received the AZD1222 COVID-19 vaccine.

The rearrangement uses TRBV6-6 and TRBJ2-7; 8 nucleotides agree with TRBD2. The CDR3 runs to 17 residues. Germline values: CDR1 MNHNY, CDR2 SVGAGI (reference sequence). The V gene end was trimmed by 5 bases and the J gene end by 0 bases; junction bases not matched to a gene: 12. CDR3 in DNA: TGTGCCAGCAGTCATACGGGGCTAGCGGGTAGCTCCTACGAGCAGTACTTC. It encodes CASSHTGLAGSSYEQYF.

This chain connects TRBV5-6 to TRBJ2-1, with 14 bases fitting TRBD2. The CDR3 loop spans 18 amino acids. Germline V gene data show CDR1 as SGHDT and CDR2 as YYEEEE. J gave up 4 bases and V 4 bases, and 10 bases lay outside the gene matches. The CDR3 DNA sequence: TGTGCCAGCAGCGTAGGACTAGCGGGGGGATCAGGATACAATGAGCAGTTCTTC. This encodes CASSVGLAGGSGYNEQFF.

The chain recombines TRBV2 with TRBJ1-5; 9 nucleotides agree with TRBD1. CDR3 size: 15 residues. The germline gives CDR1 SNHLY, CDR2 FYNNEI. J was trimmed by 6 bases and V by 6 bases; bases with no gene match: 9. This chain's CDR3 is CASRDETGGSQPQHF. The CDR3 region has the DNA TGTGCCAGCAGAGATGAGACAGGGGGGAGTCAGCCCCAGCATTTT. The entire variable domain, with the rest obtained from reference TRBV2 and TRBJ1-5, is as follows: EPEVTQTPSHQVTQMGQEVILRCVPISNHLYFYWYRQILGQKVEFLVSFYNNEISEKSEIFDDQFSVERPDGSNFTLKIRSTKLEDSAMYFCASRDETGGSQPQHFGDGTRLSIL.

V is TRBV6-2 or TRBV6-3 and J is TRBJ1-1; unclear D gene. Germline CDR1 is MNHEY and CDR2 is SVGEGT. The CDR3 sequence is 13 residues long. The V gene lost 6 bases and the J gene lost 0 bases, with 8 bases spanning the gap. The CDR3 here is CASSPDLNTEAFF. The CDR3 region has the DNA TGTGCCAGCAGCCCTGACTTGAACACTGAAGCTTTCTTT.

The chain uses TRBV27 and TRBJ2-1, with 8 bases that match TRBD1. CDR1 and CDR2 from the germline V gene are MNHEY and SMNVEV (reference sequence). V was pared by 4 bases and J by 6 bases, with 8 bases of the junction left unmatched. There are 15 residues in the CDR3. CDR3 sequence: CASSSFGTGINEQFF. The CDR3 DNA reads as TGTGCCAGCAGTTCTTTCGGGACAGGTATCAATGAGCAGTTCTTC.

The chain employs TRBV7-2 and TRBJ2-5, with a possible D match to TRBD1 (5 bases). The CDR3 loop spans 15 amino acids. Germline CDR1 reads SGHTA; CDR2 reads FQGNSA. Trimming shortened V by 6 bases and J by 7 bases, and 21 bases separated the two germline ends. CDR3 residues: CASRPELQPQGTQYF. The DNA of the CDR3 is TGTGCCAGCAGGCCGGAACTACAGCCTCAGGGGACCCAGTACTTC.

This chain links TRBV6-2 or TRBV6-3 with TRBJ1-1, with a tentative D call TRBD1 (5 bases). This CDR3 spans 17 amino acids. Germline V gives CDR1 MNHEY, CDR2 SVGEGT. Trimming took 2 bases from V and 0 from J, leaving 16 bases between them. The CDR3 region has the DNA TGTGCCAGCAGTTACCGCGGGGCCAGCGGCCTGAACACTGAAGCTTTCTTT. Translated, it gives CASSYRGASGLNTEAFF.

As DNA, the CDR3 is TGTGCCAGCAGCGTACGGACCGGCGAGCAGTTCTTC. Translating gives CASSVRTGEQFF. The chain recombines TRBV9 with TRBJ2-1; D is undetermined. Per germline, CDR1 SGDLS and CDR2 YYNGEE. The CDR3 is 12 amino acids. V was pared by 1 base and J by 10 bases, with 9 bases between.

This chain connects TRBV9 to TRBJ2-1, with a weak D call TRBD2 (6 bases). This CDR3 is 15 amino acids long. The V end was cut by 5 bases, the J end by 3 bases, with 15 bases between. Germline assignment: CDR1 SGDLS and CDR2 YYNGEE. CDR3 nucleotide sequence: TGTGCCAGCAGACCTAGCGTACGCGACTACAATGAGCAGTTCTTC. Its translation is CASRPSVRDYNEQFF. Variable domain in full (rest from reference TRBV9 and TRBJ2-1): DSGVTQTPKHLITATGQRVTLRCSPRSGDLSVYWYQQSLDQGLQFLIQYYNGEERAKGNILERFSAQQFPDLHSELNLSSLELGDSALYFCASRPSVRDYNEQFFGPGTRLTVL.

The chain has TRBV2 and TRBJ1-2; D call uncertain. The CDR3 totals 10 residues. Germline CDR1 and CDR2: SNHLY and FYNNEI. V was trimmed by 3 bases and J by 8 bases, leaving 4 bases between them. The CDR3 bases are TGTGCCAGCAGTGAGTCGGGCTACACCTTC. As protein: CASSESGYTF. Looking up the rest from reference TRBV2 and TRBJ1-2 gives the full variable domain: EPEVTQTPSHQVTQMGQEVILRCVPISNHLYFYWYRQILGQKVEFLVSFYNNEISEKSEIFDDQFSVERPDGSNFTLKIRSTKLEDSAMYFCASSESGYTFGSGTRLTVV.

CDR3: CASSPRLALNEQFF. As DNA, the CDR3 is TGTGCCAGCAGCCCCCGACTAGCTCTCAATGAGCAGTTCTTC. The chain joins TRBV7-3 to TRBJ2-1; 7 bases align to TRBD2. Germline V gene data show CDR1 as SGHTA and CDR2 as FQGTGA. V dropped 5 bases and J dropped 6; count of bases not matched to a gene: 7. The CDR3 loop spans 14 amino acids.

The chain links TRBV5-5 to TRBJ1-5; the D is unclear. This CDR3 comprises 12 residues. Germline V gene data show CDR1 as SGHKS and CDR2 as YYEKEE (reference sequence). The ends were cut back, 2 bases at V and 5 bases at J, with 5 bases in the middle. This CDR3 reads CASSFKDQPQHF. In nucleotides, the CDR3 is TGTGCCAGCAGCTTTAAAGATCAGCCCCAGCATTTT.

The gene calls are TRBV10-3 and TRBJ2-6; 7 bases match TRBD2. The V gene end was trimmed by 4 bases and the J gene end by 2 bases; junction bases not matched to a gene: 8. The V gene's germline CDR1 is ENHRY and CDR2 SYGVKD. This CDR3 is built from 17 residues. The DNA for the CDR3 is TGTGCCATCAGTGGTCCGGGGAGGGGTACTGGGGCCAACGTCCTGACTTTC. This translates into CAISGPGRGTGANVLTF.

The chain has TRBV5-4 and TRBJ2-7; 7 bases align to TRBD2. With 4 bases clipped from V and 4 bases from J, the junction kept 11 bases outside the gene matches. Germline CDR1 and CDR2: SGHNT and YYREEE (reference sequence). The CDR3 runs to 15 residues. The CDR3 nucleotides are TGTGCCAGCAGCGAAGCGGGCGGGGGATTTTACGAGCAGTACTTC. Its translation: CASSEAGGGFYEQYF.

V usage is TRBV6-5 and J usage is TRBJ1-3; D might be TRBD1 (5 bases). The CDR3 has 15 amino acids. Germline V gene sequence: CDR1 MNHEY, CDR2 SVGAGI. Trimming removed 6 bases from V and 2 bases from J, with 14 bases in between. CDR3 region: CASSDGEGTGNTIYF. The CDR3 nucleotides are TGTGCCAGCAGCGACGGAGAGGGGACTGGAAACACCATATATTTT.